This T cell receptor beta chain appears in the sequencing data of a study of T-cell reconstitution after alpha-beta-depleted transplantation in children. Study findings and constraints: T-cell counts and diversity were attributed mostly to newly produced T cells one year after transplant. After transplant, high TCRbeta diversity at day 60 in some patients arose from surviving recipient T cells and thymic progenitors. Expanded clones from the graft, numbering several hundred, reportedly supplied alpha-beta T cells about two months after transplant.

This clonotype was seen more than once but under ten times. As yet, its antigen is unknown. The length of the CDR3 is 14 residues. Germline-derived CDR1 and CDR2 are MGHRA and YSYEKL. With 3 bases removed from V and 1 base from J, the gap between germline ends came to 9 bases. Construction of the TCRbeta library involved unique molecular identifiers. TCRdb used MiXCR to reprocess the PCR reads, holding one entry per CDR3 protein. The sample carries about 540,000 distinct CDR3 sequences, about a quarter recorded once. The sequenced sample was PBMCs, obtained before TCRalphabeta/CD19-depleted stem cell transplant. The TCR originated in a boy younger than two with Wiskott-Aldrich syndrome, due to receive a stem cell transplant. The chain couples TRBV4-1 to TRBJ1-1; D unclear. CDR3 protein: CASSHKTKNTEAFF. Here the CDR3 DNA reads TGCGCCAGCAGCCATAAGACAAAGAACACTGAAGCTTTCTTT.